What follows are 20 T cell receptor beta chains derived from one specimen sequenced in a study of memory CD4+ T cells and cytomegalovirus serostatus. The sort gate was single viable CD3+CD4+CD8-CD45RO+ cells for memory CD4+ T cells. Data came from immunoSEQ multiplex PCR; TCRdb stores just in-frame clones and leaves some out. This sample yields roughly 54,000 clones, of which around 77% are seen a single time; around 1.5% belongs to the top ten. The specimen was memory CD4+ T cells from blood. These receptors all stem from an adult in good health and CMV-seronegative.

This rearrangement joins TRBV5-1 to TRBJ2-1, with D possibly matching TRBD2 (5 bases). This CDR3 is 19 amino acids long. Looked up from germline, CDR1 is SGHRS and CDR2 is YFSETQ. The germline V and J ends were trimmed by 3 bases and 0 bases, with 22 bases remaining between them. In DNA form, the CDR3 reads TGCGCCAGCAGCTCATCAACGAGAAAGACTACGAGCTCCTACAATGAGCAGTTCTTC. Its protein is CASSSSTRKTTSSYNEQFF.

The rearrangement links TRBV11-2 to TRBJ1-3, with a weak D call TRBD1 (5 bases). CDR3 length: 16 residues. Trimming shortened V by 5 bases and J by 0 bases, and 14 bases separated the two germline ends. CDR1 is SGHAT, CDR2 FQNNGV, per germline. The CDR3 nucleotides read TGTGCCAGCAGCATACAGGACGGTTACTCTGGAAACACCATATATTTT. It encodes CASSIQDGYSGNTIYF.

The chain uses TRBV6-1 and TRBJ2-1; unclear D gene. From germline, CDR1 is MNHNS and CDR2 SASEGT. The CDR3 has 16 amino acids. Trimming removed 4 bases at V and 0 bases at J, with 13 bases between. For the CDR3, the DNA is TGTGCCAGCAGTGGCCCGAGGAGTGGCTCCTACAATGAGCAGTTCTTC. The encoded protein is CASSGPRSGSYNEQFF.

The V gene is TRBV30, the J gene TRBJ2-3; D gene ambiguous. The CDR3 runs to 12 residues. V shed 5 bases and J shed 5 bases, with 11 bases lying between them. Germline CDR1 and CDR2: GTSNPN and SVGIG (reference sequence). The CDR3 is CAWVPSRDTQYF. The CDR3 bases are TGTGCCTGGGTACCTTCTAGAGATACGCAGTATTTT.

This chain links TRBV2 with TRBJ1-5; D gene unclear. Trimming left V 6 bases short and J 3 bases short, with 12 bases between. The CDR3 has 14 residues. In germline, CDR1 is SNHLY, CDR2 FYNNEI. The CDR3 is CASSRRASNQPQHF. CDR3 DNA: TGTGCCAGCAGCAGGCGGGCCTCCAATCAGCCCCAGCATTTT.

This clone appeared a single time. The chain recombines TRBV4-1 with TRBJ2-5; tentative D call: TRBD1 (6 bases). Germline V gene data show CDR1 as MGHRA and CDR2 as YSYEKL. The CDR3 has 15 amino acids. Trimming took off 4 bases at V and 6 bases at J, with 18 bases between the two ends. CDR3 region: CASSPVSGVQQTQYF. Here the CDR3 DNA reads TGCGCCAGCAGCCCTGTTTCAGGGGTGCAACAGACCCAGTACTTC.

Of note for this clone: The junction does not match germline at one end; this may be a read error. The gene calls are TRBV20-1 and TRBJ2-7; D is possibly TRBD1 (6 bases). CDR1 and CDR2 from the germline V gene are DFQATT and SNEGSKA (reference sequence). The CDR3 is made up of 8 amino acids. The CDR3 is CSARETGF. CDR3 DNA: TGCAGTGCTAGAGAGACAGGCTTC.

The rearrangement joins TRBV15 to TRBJ2-1; 12 nucleotides match TRBD2. The CDR3 runs 15 residues. Germline CDR1 LNHNV, CDR2 YYDKDF (reference sequence). The V and J ends lost 5 bases and 4 bases, in that order; junction bases with no gene match: 3. The CDR3 protein is CATSGGTSGYNEQFF. The CDR3, as DNA: TGTGCCACCAGCGGCGGGACTAGCGGGTACAATGAGCAGTTCTTC.

The chain links TRBV7-8 to TRBJ2-7; a weak D match, TRBD1 (5 bases). Trimming took 2 bases from V and 7 from J, leaving 15 bases between them. The CDR3 is made up of 14 amino acids. CDR1 SGHVS and CDR2 FQNEAQ come from the germline V gene. CDR3 DNA: TGTGCCAGCAGCTTACTTCAGGGTTTGGGGGAGCAGTACTTC. Its translation: CASSLLQGLGEQYF.

This rearrangement joins TRBV19 to TRBJ2-3; perhaps TRBD2 as D (6 bases). Germline V CDR1 and CDR2: LNHDA, SQIVND (reference sequence). Trimming left V 3 bases short and J 4 bases short, with 14 bases between. The CDR3 extends over 15 amino acids. CDR3: CASSMGGMRSDTQYF. CDR3 bases: TGTGCCAGTAGTATGGGGGGTATGCGTTCAGATACGCAGTATTTT.

The chain has TRBV28 and TRBJ1-2; D gene uncertain. Looked up from germline, CDR1 is MDHEN and CDR2 is SYDVKM. The CDR3 runs 15 residues. V gave up 3 bases and J gave up 4 bases, with 15 bases separating them. The CDR3 DNA reads as TGTGCCAGCAGTTTGAATCTCGCTTCGAGCTATGGCTACACCTTC. It encodes CASSLNLASSYGYTF.

This clone appeared a single time. The rearrangement joins TRBV18 to TRBJ2-5; the match to TRBD1 covers 8 bases. The ends lost 3 bases at V and 1 base at J; junction bases unmatched: 4. Germline CDR1 and CDR2: KGHSH and LQKENI. This CDR3 region has 15 residues. The CDR3 DNA follows: TGTGCCAGCTCACCCTCAGGGGGCCTCCAAGAGACCCAGTACTTC. Translated: CASSPSGGLQETQYF.

This clone showed up just a few times. V and J are TRBV9 and TRBJ1-4; possibly TRBD1 for D (6 bases). The CDR3 loop spans 15 amino acids. With 3 bases removed from V and 8 bases from J, the gap between germline ends came to 17 bases. Germline loops: CDR1 SGDLS, CDR2 YYNGEE. CDR3 region: CASSAGHAAFEKLFF. Here the CDR3 DNA reads TGTGCCAGCAGCGCGGGACACGCGGCGTTCGAAAAACTGTTTTTT.

The chain employs TRBV7-2 and TRBJ2-3, with 12 bases lining up with TRBD2. The junction had 10 bases not matched to a gene; V was cut back by 5 bases and J by 4 bases. Germline loops: CDR1 SGHTA, CDR2 FQGNSA. CDR3 length: 17 residues. In DNA, the CDR3 is TGTGCCAGCAGCCCCTATTTTGGACTAGCGGGACCAGATACGCAGTATTTT. It encodes CASSPYFGLAGPDTQYF.

The chain joins TRBV28 to TRBJ1-3; no clear D. V was shortened by 3 bases and J by 8 bases, with 5 bases between the two germline ends. The germline CDR1 and CDR2 sequences are MDHEN and SYDVKM. The CDR3 spans 11 residues. The CDR3 sequence is CASSLRYTIYF. Written as DNA, the CDR3 is TGTGCCAGCAGTTTGCGATACACCATATATTTT.

This sequence joins TRBV5-1 and TRBJ1-6; D is ambiguous. Germline V gives CDR1 SGHRS, CDR2 YFSETQ. The V end lost 0 bases, the J end lost 5 bases, and 9 bases lay between the germline ends. The CDR3 consists of 15 residues. Written as DNA, the CDR3 is TGCGCCAGCAGCTTGGAGGCCTTCCATAATTCACCCCTCCACTTT. Protein product: CASSLEAFHNSPLHF.

This clone was picked up one time. This chain links TRBV28 with TRBJ2-3, with 8 nucleotides matching TRBD1. The V segment lost 10 bases and the J segment 4 bases; nucleotides outside the gene matches: 7. This CDR3 contains 13 residues. Germline V gene data show CDR1 as MDHEN and CDR2 as SYDVKM. This chain's CDR3 is CAIGQGPSDTQYF. The DNA of the CDR3 is TGTGCCATAGGACAGGGCCCCTCAGATACGCAGTATTTT.

The chain couples TRBV28 to TRBJ1-5; D unresolved. Germline CDR1 and CDR2: MDHEN and SYDVKM. V was clipped by 3 bases and J by 5 bases, with 2 bases between them. The CDR3 is 11 residues long. CDR3: CASSLDQPQHF. The CDR3 region has the DNA TGTGCCAGCAGTTTGGATCAGCCCCAGCATTTT.

This rearrangement joins TRBV9 to TRBJ1-3; D might be TRBD1 (5 bases). CDR1 is SGDLS, CDR2 YYNGEE, per germline. The CDR3 extends over 16 amino acids. V was pared by 0 bases and J by 7 bases, with 17 bases between. In DNA, the CDR3 is TGTGCCAGCAGCGTAGATAATAGGGGCACCTGGAACACCATATATTTT. Amino acids: CASSVDNRGTWNTIYF.

The rearrangement links TRBV29-1 to TRBJ1-1; 7 nucleotides align to TRBD1. Germline lookup yields CDR1 SQVTM and CDR2 ANQGSEA. This CDR3 has 13 amino acids. V shed 7 bases, J shed 1 base, and the junction held 6 bases outside the gene matches. The CDR3 sequence is CSANRGQNTEAFF. DNA of the CDR3: TGCAGCGCTAACAGGGGACAGAACACTGAAGCTTTCTTT. Combining the CDR3 with reference TRBV29-1 and TRBJ1-1 gives the whole variable domain SAVISQKPSRDICQRGTSLTIQCQVDSQVTMMFWYRQQPGQSLTLIATANQGSEATYESGFVIDKFPISRPNLTFSTLTVSNMSPEDSSIYLCSANRGQNTEAFFGQGTRLTVV.